The 24 T cell receptor beta chains listed next were all sequenced from one sample in a study of T cells in narcolepsy (dated by TCRdb to the late 2010s). Libraries were made using the immunoSEQ multiplex PCR assay. The clones in this table, taken by TCRdb from immuneACCESS, are in-frame only. Not every clone is retained; where verified, under half of the shortfall comes from an unresolved V gene, and the cause of the rest is unknown. The sample contains about 30,000 clones, 75% to 85% of them found a single time. The ten biggest clones cover about 1.1% of the sample. The sample comprised CD45RA- memory CD4+ T cells from PBMCs. The cell subset or site label here, explained by the study, means: memory T cells sorted ex vivo from peripheral blood. The receptor source for this set is a human donor with narcolepsy.

The chain is built from TRBV7-2 and TRBJ2-5, with 7 bases identical to TRBD1. V gave up 5 bases and J gave up 11 bases; unmatched junction bases: 17. Germline V lookup: CDR1 SGHTA, CDR2 FQGNSA. This CDR3 has 15 amino acids. DNA for the CDR3: TGTGCCAGCAGCAGGAACAGGGGAGTCCTTTCGGAGCAGTACTTC. As protein: CASSRNRGVLSEQYF.

The chain has TRBV11-3 and TRBJ2-7; either TRBD1 or TRBD2 may supply D (6 bases each). V was pared by 5 bases and J by 5 bases, with 19 bases between. The germline V gene encodes CDR1 SGHNT and CDR2 YENEEA. This CDR3 spans 15 amino acids. CDR3 protein: CASSGTWDSGDEQYF. In nucleotides, the CDR3 is TGTGCCAGCAGCGGGACTTGGGACTCAGGGGACGAGCAGTACTTC.

V usage is TRBV5-1 and J usage is TRBJ2-5; TRBD2 matches at 8 bases. This CDR3 is built from 15 residues. Germline lookup yields CDR1 SGHRS and CDR2 YFSETQ. V shed 4 bases, J shed 4 bases, and the junction held 9 bases outside the gene matches. The CDR3 DNA follows: TGCGCCAGCAGCCCCCAGGTCGGGGGGGCAGAGACCCAGTACTTC. This encodes CASSPQVGGAETQYF.

This clone was seen a few times. V and J are TRBV9 and TRBJ2-1; no clear D gene. This CDR3 contains 11 residues. Trimming pared 4 bases from V and 5 bases from J, leaving 4 bases between. Germline V gene sequence: CDR1 SGDLS, CDR2 YYNGEE. CDR3 sequence reads: CASSRDNEQFF. The CDR3 bases are TGTGCCAGCAGCCGAGACAATGAGCAGTTCTTC.

The chain has TRBV10-1 and TRBJ1-5; TRBD1 matches at 8 bases. The CDR3 sequence is 18 residues long. The trim removed 9 bases at V and 2 bases at J, leaving 18 bases unmatched. CDR1 is WNHNN, CDR2 SYGVQD, per germline (reference sequence). This CDR3 reads CASPGTPSPTGGNQPQHF. CDR3 DNA: TGCGCCAGTCCGGGAACCCCCTCACCGACAGGGGGCAATCAGCCCCAGCATTTT.

The chain combines TRBV11-2 with TRBJ1-3, with D unclear. V was shortened by 1 base and J by 9 bases, with 4 bases between the two germline ends. CDR3 length equals 11 residues. Germline CDR1 is SGHAT and CDR2 is FQNNGV. The CDR3 protein is CASSLGRTIYF. DNA of the CDR3: TGTGCCAGCAGCTTAGGGCGCACCATATATTTT.

The CDR3 DNA reads as TGTGCCAGCAGCCCCGGCACCTACAATGAGCAGTTCTTC. Amino acid sequence: CASSPGTYNEQFF. The chain joins TRBV11-2 to TRBJ2-1; D is ambiguous. V lost 5 bases to trimming and J lost 2 bases, with 7 bases between them. CDR1 is SGHAT and CDR2 is FQNNGV in the germline V gene. The length of the CDR3 is 13 residues.

The gene calls are TRBV9 and TRBJ2-2; 15 positions match TRBD2. CDR1 and CDR2 from the germline V gene are SGDLS and YYNGEE. The CDR3 runs to 16 residues. Trimming at V came to 2 bases and at J to 9 bases, leaving 5 bases not matched to a gene. The CDR3 DNA reads as TGTGCCAGCAGCGTTGGACTAGCGGGAGGGCCGAGGGAGCTGTTTTTT. Protein sequence: CASSVGLAGGPRELFF.

This clone occurred once. This CDR3 reads CASSLLAAPYEQYF. For the CDR3, the DNA is TGTGCCAGTAGCTTACTAGCCGCCCCCTACGAGCAGTACTTC. The V call is TRBV19, the J call TRBJ2-7; D is perhaps TRBD2 (6 bases). V was pared by 6 bases and J by 2 bases, with 14 bases between. Germline lookup yields CDR1 LNHDA and CDR2 SQIVND (reference sequence). The CDR3 is 14 amino acids.

Worth noting for this clone: At one end the junction does not follow the germline gene, possibly because of a read error. V and J are TRBV7-2 and TRBJ2-3, with unresolved D. The CDR3 sequence is 16 residues long. The germline CDR1 and CDR2 sequences are SGHTA and FQGNSA. The CDR3 spells CASSVAPARRWDTQYF. Written as DNA, the CDR3 is TGTGCCAGCAGCGTAGCACCAGCCCGGAGATGGGATACGCAGTATTTT. Drawing the rest from reference TRBV7-2 and TRBJ2-3, the complete variable domain is GAGVSQSPSNKVTEKGKDVELRCDPISGHTALYWYRQSLGQGLEFLIYFQGNSAPDKSGLPSDRFSAERTGGSVSTLTIQRTQQEDSAVYLCASSVAPARRWDTQYFGPGTRLTVL.

The chain recombines TRBV7-8 with TRBJ2-7; TRBD2 matches at 11 bases. Germline CDR1 SGHVS, CDR2 FQNEAQ. The V gene end was trimmed by 2 bases and the J gene end by 0 bases; junction bases not matched to a gene: 9. The CDR3 is made up of 18 amino acids. CDR3 protein: CASSLSGLAGSSSYEQYF. In DNA form, the CDR3 reads TGTGCCAGCAGCTTATCTGGACTAGCGGGCTCGAGCTCCTACGAGCAGTACTTC. Supplemented by reference TRBV7-8 and TRBJ2-7, the full variable domain reads GAGVSQSPRYKVAKRGQDVALRCDPISGHVSLFWYQQALGQGPEFLTYFQNEAQLDKSGLPSDRFFAERPEGSVSTLKIQRTQQEDSAVYLCASSLSGLAGSSSYEQYFGPGTRLTVT.

This clone was counted only a few times. The genes are TRBV15 and TRBJ1-5; no firm D call. This CDR3 region has 12 residues. CDR1 and CDR2 (germline): LNHNV, YYDKDF (reference sequence). Trimming cost V 0 bases and J 9 bases, with 6 bases left between them. The CDR3 reads CATSREAPPQHF. The CDR3 nucleotides read TGTGCCACCAGCAGAGAGGCTCCGCCCCAGCATTTT.

As regards this clone: Germline is not matched at one junction end, which may reflect a read error. The rearrangement links TRBV27 to TRBJ1-1; a possible D gene is TRBD1 (6 bases). CDR1 and CDR2 (germline): MNHEY, SMNVEV (reference sequence). The CDR3 loop spans 15 amino acids. The DNA for the CDR3 is TGTGCCAGCAGTTTGGTTGGGGGCTTGGGGACTGGAGCTTTCTTT. Protein sequence: CASSLVGGLGTGAFF.

The chain couples TRBV9 to TRBJ2-7; 9 bases match TRBD2. The CDR3 contains 15 residues. Trimming cost V 0 bases and J 1 base; bases outside gene matches: 2. The V gene's germline CDR1 is SGDLS and CDR2 YYNGEE. CDR3: CASSVGLAGSYEQYF. In DNA, the CDR3 is TGTGCCAGCAGCGTAGGGCTAGCGGGATCCTACGAGCAGTACTTC.

The CDR3 is CASSTPGLGNLGTDTQYF. The CDR3 nucleotides read TGTGCCAGCAGCACACCTGGACTGGGGAATCTCGGCACAGATACGCAGTATTTT. The gene calls are TRBV5-4 and TRBJ2-3; D is perhaps TRBD2 (5 bases). The V gene's germline CDR1 is SGHNT and CDR2 YYREEE (reference sequence). The CDR3 length is 18 residues. V was shortened by 4 bases and J by 1 base, with 22 bases between the two germline ends.

This clone was observed a handful of times. At one of its ends the junction is not consistent with the germline gene, which may arise from a read error. J is TRBJ1-3 and V is TRBV27, with 10 bases identical to TRBD1. This CDR3 comprises 15 residues. CDR1 and CDR2 (germline): MNHEY, SMNVEV (reference sequence). CDR3 bases: TGTGCCAGCAGTTCACCACGGACAGGGGGGAGAGTTCTGGATTTT. The encoded protein is CASSSPRTGGRVLDF.

This clone is classed as medium-sized. The chain employs TRBV6-1 and TRBJ1-5; D gene ambiguous. CDR1 MNHNS and CDR2 SASEGT come from the germline V gene. Trimming took off 4 bases at V and 8 bases at J, with 9 bases between the two ends. CDR3 length: 12 amino acids. The CDR3: CASSAGFEPQHF. CDR3 nucleotide sequence: TGTGCCAGCAGTGCGGGATTCGAGCCCCAGCATTTT.

This chain joins TRBV11-3 and TRBJ2-7, with D perhaps given as TRBD1 or TRBD2 (5 bases each). V was cut by 4 bases and J by 6 bases, with 13 bases left in between. CDR3 size: 13 residues. Germline-derived CDR1 and CDR2 are SGHNT and YENEEA. CDR3 region: CASSSSPGLEQYF. For the CDR3, the DNA is TGTGCCAGCAGCTCCTCCCCGGGGCTCGAGCAGTACTTC.

The rearrangement links TRBV25-1 to TRBJ2-7; TRBD1 is a possible D gene (6 bases). Trimming cost V 7 bases and J 3 bases, with 13 bases left between them. Germline V lookup: CDR1 MGHDK, CDR2 SYGVNS. The CDR3 runs 13 residues. The chain's CDR3 is CASTGRTDYEQYF. CDR3 bases: TGTGCCAGCACAGGAAGGACAGACTACGAGCAGTACTTC.

CDR3 in amino acids: CASSLFDFRGYGYTF. The DNA of the CDR3 is TGTGCCAGCAGCTTGTTTGATTTCAGAGGCTATGGCTACACCTTC. The chain couples TRBV5-6 to TRBJ1-2; no clear D. Deletions cut 1 base from V and 4 bases from J, with 14 bases between. CDR1 and CDR2 (germline): SGHDT, YYEEEE. The CDR3 covers 15 residues.

CDR3 protein: CASNFRLETQYF. The CDR3 nucleotides are TGTGCCAGCAATTTCAGGTTGGAGACCCAGTACTTC. This chain connects TRBV2 to TRBJ2-5; D is unclear. Deletions cut 7 bases from V and 5 bases from J, with 11 bases between. CDR3 length: 12 residues. CDR1 and CDR2 (germline): SNHLY, FYNNEI.

To note about this clone: Germline is not matched at one junction end, which may reflect a read error. This rearrangement joins TRBV7-8 to TRBJ2-2; 7 bases align to TRBD2. Germline V gene lookup returns CDR1 SGHVS and CDR2 FQNEAQ. The CDR3 spans 15 residues. This CDR3 is CASSLVFGGRSVGLF. As DNA, the CDR3 is TGTGCCAGCAGCTTAGTTTTCGGCGGGAGAAGCGTCGGTCTTTTT.

The chain has TRBV14 and TRBJ2-2; D gene ambiguous. The ends were cut back, 0 bases at V and 1 base at J, with 6 bases in the middle. The CDR3 contains 15 residues. Germline V gene data show CDR1 as SGHDN and CDR2 as FVKESK. The CDR3 region is CASSQEYQNTGELFF. The CDR3 DNA sequence: TGTGCCAGCAGCCAAGAGTATCAGAACACCGGGGAGCTGTTTTTT.

The V gene is TRBV6-1, the J gene TRBJ2-1; weak D call: TRBD2 (5 bases). From germline, CDR1 is MNHNS and CDR2 SASEGT. With 6 bases removed from V and 7 bases from J, the gap between germline ends came to 16 bases. This CDR3 region has 14 residues. CDR3: CASSFTGGFNEQFF. As DNA, the CDR3 is TGTGCCAGCAGCTTTACCGGAGGTTTTAATGAGCAGTTCTTC.